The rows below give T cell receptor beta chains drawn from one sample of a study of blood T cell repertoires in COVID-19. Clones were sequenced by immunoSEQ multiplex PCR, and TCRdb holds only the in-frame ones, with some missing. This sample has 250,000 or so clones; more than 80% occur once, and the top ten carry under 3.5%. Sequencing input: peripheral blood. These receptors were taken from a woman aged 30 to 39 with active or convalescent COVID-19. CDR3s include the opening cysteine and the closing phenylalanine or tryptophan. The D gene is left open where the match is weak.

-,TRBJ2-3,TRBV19,TGTGCCAGTAGTTCCCTGGGACACGTAACAGATACGCAGTATTTT,CASSSLGHVTDTQYF
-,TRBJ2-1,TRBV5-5,TGTGCCAGCAGCATTACTAGCCCCTTATCCTACAATGAGCAGTTCTTC,CASSITSPLSYNEQFF
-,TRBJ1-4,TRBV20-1,TGCAGTGCTAGTGGGGCCGGGGGGGTTAGAGAAAAACTGTTTTTT,CSASGAGGVREKLFF
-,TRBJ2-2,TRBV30,TGTGCCTGGAGTGTACTTCCCCTACAGGGTACAAGCACCGGGGAGCTGTTTTTT,CAWSVLPLQGTSTGELFF
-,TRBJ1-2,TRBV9,TGTGCCAGCAGCCCCTATCCTAGTTCGGGTGGCTACACCTTC,CASSPYPSSGGYTF
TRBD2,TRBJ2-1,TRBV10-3,TGTGCCATCAGTTCTCCGGGACTAGCAACCCTTACAAAGGAGCAGTTCTTC,CAISSPGLATLTKEQFF
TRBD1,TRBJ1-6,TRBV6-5,TGTGCCAGCAGGCTAGGACAGGGGCATTCACCCCTCCACTTT,CASRLGQGHSPLHF
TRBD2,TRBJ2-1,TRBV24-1,TGTGCCACCAGTGATCCCCAACTAGCGGGGGGCCGAAATGAGCAGTTCTTC,CATSDPQLAGGRNEQFF
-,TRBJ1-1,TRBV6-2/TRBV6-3,TGTGCCAGCAGTTACGCCAGGGCGGACACTGAAGCTTTCTTT,CASSYARADTEAFF
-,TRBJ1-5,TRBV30,TGTGCCTGGGCCGACAGTGGGTTAGGGCCCCAGCATTTT,CAWADSGLGPQHF
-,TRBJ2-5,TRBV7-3,TGTGCCAGCAGCCCAGGGTACCAAGAGACCCAGTACTTC,CASSPGYQETQYF
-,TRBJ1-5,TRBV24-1,TGTGCCACCCCAGAGGCGGGGTGGGAGCCCCAGCATTTT,CATPEAGWEPQHF